Listed below are T cell receptor beta chains from one sample, sequenced in a study of T cell responses to AZD1222 COVID-19 vaccine. Here immunoSEQ multiplex PCR was the method, and the copy in TCRdb shows in-frame clones only, minus some. Of about 150,000 clones detected, approximately 91% appear once; the ten largest clones hold about 1.6%. The source was peripheral blood, collected 28 days after the second AZD1222 dose. All receptors derive from an adult who received the AZD1222 COVID-19 vaccine. CDR3s include the opening cysteine and the closing phenylalanine or tryptophan. A D gene is named only where the DNA matches it firmly. The size of a clone is reported for some rows only, either as once, few or many, or as a class for expanded clones.

TRBV14	.	TRBJ2-1	.	TGTGCCAGCAGCCTAACAGGGAGCTCCTACAATGAGCAGTTCTTC	CASSLTGSSYNEQFF
TRBV13	.	TRBJ2-7	.	TGTGCCAGCAGCCTCTCTAGCGACGAGCAGTACTTC	CASSLSSDEQYF
TRBV28	.	TRBJ2-1	TRBD2	TGTGCCACTGGAGGACTAGCGGCCTACAATGAGCAGTTCTTC	CATGGLAAYNEQFF
TRBV6-1	.	TRBJ1-1	.	TGTGCCAGCAGTGAACACCAGAACACTGAAGCTTTCTTT	CASSEHQNTEAFF
TRBV29-1	once	TRBJ2-3	TRBD2	TGCAGCGTCCTCCCCGGGGCGGGGGGCACAGATACGCAGTATTTT	CSVLPGAGGTDTQYF
TRBV12-3/TRBV12-4	.	TRBJ1-1	.	TGTGCCAGCAGTATCCTCGGACAGGAAGCTTTCTTT	CASSILGQEAFF
TRBV30	.	TRBJ1-6	TRBD1	TGTGCCTGGAGGGAGGGGACAGTTCTTTCACCCCTCCACTTT	CAWREGTVLSPLHF
TRBV3-1/TRBV3-2	.	TRBJ2-5	.	TGTGCCAGCAGCCAAGCCGGGACACAAGAGACCCAGTACTTC	CASSQAGTQETQYF
TRBV5-6	.	TRBJ1-1	.	TGTGCCAGCAGCACCGGGACTACGAACACTGAAGCTTTCTTT	CASSTGTTNTEAFF
TRBV29-1	.	TRBJ1-4	TRBD1	TGCAGTGGGACAGTAAGTGAAAAACTGTTTTTT	CSGTVSEKLFF
TRBV7-7	.	TRBJ2-1	TRBD2	TGTGCTAGCAGCCCCACCCCAGCGGGGGGGTCGAGGTACAATGAGCAGTTCTTC	CASSPTPAGGSRYNEQFF
TRBV6-6	.	TRBJ1-3	.	TGTGCCAGCAGTTACTCCCGAGGTGATGGAAACACCATATATTTT	CASSYSRGDGNTIYF
TRBV15	.	TRBJ1-3	TRBD1	TGTGCCACCAGCCGGGACAGGGGTGGTGGAAACACCATATATTTT	CATSRDRGGGNTIYF
TRBV5-1	.	TRBJ2-1	.	TGCGCCAGCAGCCCCTGGACCCCCCCCGCCTACAATGAGCAGTTCTTC	CASSPWTPPAYNEQFF
TRBV4-1	.	TRBJ1-3	.	TGCGCCAGCAGCCAAGAATCGGGAACTGGAAACACCATATATTTT	CASSQESGTGNTIYF
TRBV28	.	TRBJ1-3	TRBD1	TGTGCCAGCATCCCCTGGGACAGCTCTGGAAACACCATATATTTT	CASIPWDSSGNTIYF
TRBV30	.	TRBJ2-7	.	TGTGCCTGGAGCGGGATCTCCTACGAGCAGTACTTC	CAWSGISYEQYF
TRBV9	.	TRBJ2-5	TRBD1	TGTGCCAGCAGCGTCCGGGACAGAAAACTAGAGACCCAGTACTTC	CASSVRDRKLETQYF